The rows below give T cell receptor beta chains drawn from one sample of a study of blood T cell repertoires in COVID-19. Only in-frame clones appear in the TCRdb table, and some are missing; sequencing was by immunoSEQ multiplex PCR. The table records approximately 220,000 clones, under 90% of them present only once. Sequenced: peripheral blood. All receptors come from a woman in her fifties or sixties who had recovered from COVID-19. The CDR3 runs from the conserved cysteine through the conserved F or W. D genes are given only for firm matches. Clone size is given for some rows only: seen once, a few or many times, or a class if the clone is expanded.

D,V,size,J,CDR3,DNA
-,TRBV3-1/TRBV3-2,-,TRBJ2-7,CASSRGSGSSGEQYF,TGTGCCAGCAGTCGAGGGTCCGGGTCGAGTGGCGAGCAGTACTTC
TRBD2,TRBV30,-,TRBJ2-5,CAWSASSGGPYQETQYF,TGTGCCTGGAGTGCGTCTAGCGGGGGGCCGTACCAAGAGACCCAGTACTTC
-,TRBV4-1,-,TRBJ1-1,CASTLFAVNTEAFF,TGCGCCAGCACCCTATTCGCGGTTAACACTGAAGCTTTCTTT
TRBD2,TRBV9,-,TRBJ2-1,CASSAAGTSYYNEQFF,TGTGCCAGCAGCGCGGCTGGGACTAGCTATTACAATGAGCAGTTCTTC
-,TRBV6-1,-,TRBJ1-6,CASSDAGASSPLHF,TGTGCCAGCAGTGATGCGGGGGCTAGTTCACCCCTCCACTTT
TRBD2,TRBV6-2/TRBV6-3,many,TRBJ2-7,CASSFSGGYEQYF,TGTGCCAGCAGTTTCAGCGGGGGCTACGAGCAGTACTTC
-,TRBV27,once,TRBJ1-1,CASGRALNTEAFF,TGTGCCAGCGGCAGGGCCCTGAACACTGAAGCTTTCTTT
-,TRBV7-6,-,TRBJ1-1,CASREYSAVDTEAFF,TGTGCCAGCAGGGAATACAGTGCTGTCGACACTGAAGCTTTCTTT
-,TRBV20-1,-,TRBJ2-1,CSASGVREQFF,TGCAGTGCTAGCGGGGTGAGAGAGCAGTTCTTC
TRBD1,TRBV7-2,few,TRBJ2-5,CASSLNRGRETQYF,TGTGCCAGCAGCTTAAACAGGGGGCGGGAGACCCAGTACTTC
TRBD1,TRBV5-6,-,TRBJ1-3,CASSFGPGGSGNTIYF,TGTGCCAGCAGCTTTGGGCCAGGGGGCTCTGGAAACACCATATATTTT
-,TRBV29-1,once,TRBJ2-3,CSVVLAADTQYF,TGCAGCGTTGTGTTAGCAGCAGATACGCAGTATTTT
TRBD1,TRBV12-3/TRBV12-4,once,TRBJ1-4,CASTETGGKLFF,TGTGCCAGTACCGAGACAGGGGGAAAACTGTTTTTT
-,TRBV7-8,-,TRBJ1-4,CASLPTGTSNEKLFF,TGTGCCAGTTTGCCCACCGGGACAAGTAATGAAAAACTGTTTTTT
TRBD1,TRBV11-2,-,TRBJ2-3,CASSPPGQYTDTQYF,TGTGCCAGCAGTCCCCCGGGACAGTACACAGATACGCAGTATTTT
-,TRBV7-9,-,TRBJ1-1,CASSPRAGNTEAFF,TGTGCCAGCAGTCCCCGGGCGGGGAACACTGAAGCTTTCTTT